The rows below give T cell receptor beta chains drawn from one sample of a study of neurological immune-mediated disorders. TCRdb independently ran MiXCR on the 5' RACE reads; one entry per CDR3 protein. The sample yields about 42,000 distinct CDR3 sequences, about 22% seen once. Sequencing was done on a sample of PBMCs. These receptors came from a man in his 60s with HTLV-1-associated myelopathy (HAM/TSP). The CDR3 runs from the conserved cysteine through the conserved F or W. Fields, in order: V gene, J gene, CDR3 protein.

V gene: TRBV6-2/TRBV6-3; J gene: TRBJ2-3; CDR3 protein: CASSALGLATDTQYF
V gene: TRBV7-2; J gene: TRBJ2-7; CDR3 protein: CAIRQGLHEQYF
V gene: TRBV7-2; J gene: TRBJ2-3; CDR3 protein: CARGSADTQYF
V gene: TRBV20-1; J gene: TRBJ2-1; CDR3 protein: CSARVQRASYNEQFF
V gene: TRBV12-3/TRBV12-4; J gene: TRBJ1-2; CDR3 protein: CATSRGLVDGYTF
V gene: TRBV5-1; J gene: TRBJ1-3; CDR3 protein: CASSPGEISGNTIYF
V gene: TRBV7-2; J gene: TRBJ2-5; CDR3 protein: CASSLGNYLGETQYF
V gene: TRBV7-9; J gene: TRBJ2-1; CDR3 protein: CASSLAGGGTFF
V gene: TRBV28; J gene: TRBJ1-5; CDR3 protein: CASSDKGFQPQHF
V gene: TRBV20-1; J gene: TRBJ2-7; CDR3 protein: CSARDPGLAGTYEQYF
V gene: TRBV20-1; J gene: TRBJ1-1; CDR3 protein: CSATRTGGYTEAFF
V gene: TRBV29-1; J gene: TRBJ1-1; CDR3 protein: CSVERLREAFF
V gene: TRBV7-8; J gene: TRBJ2-1; CDR3 protein: CASSSWTSGSYNEQFF
V gene: TRBV28; J gene: TRBJ2-2; CDR3 protein: CASTMGLAGVGTGERFF
V gene: TRBV9; J gene: TRBJ1-2; CDR3 protein: CASSVSGSDGYTF
V gene: TRBV18; J gene: TRBJ2-7; CDR3 protein: CASSLGQLFSGSYEQYF
V gene: TRBV7-2; J gene: TRBJ2-5; CDR3 protein: CASSLGPETQYF
V gene: TRBV5-4; J gene: TRBJ2-3; CDR3 protein: CASSFPPDTQYF
V gene: TRBV7-6; J gene: TRBJ2-3; CDR3 protein: CASSRRGLAGDADTQYF
V gene: TRBV20-1; J gene: TRBJ2-7; CDR3 protein: CSTSGRAFNEQYF
V gene: TRBV29-1; J gene: TRBJ2-3; CDR3 protein: CSVDDREATDTQYF
V gene: TRBV2; J gene: TRBJ2-4; CDR3 protein: CASKVENIQYF
V gene: TRBV29-1; J gene: TRBJ2-5; CDR3 protein: CSVSGTEETQYF
V gene: TRBV2; J gene: TRBJ2-1; CDR3 protein: CASSDPGAKNNEQFF
V gene: TRBV20-1; J gene: TRBJ2-5; CDR3 protein: CSAREGAQETQYF
V gene: TRBV20-1; J gene: TRBJ2-1; CDR3 protein: CSAATGGRGEQFF
V gene: TRBV28; J gene: TRBJ2-7; CDR3 protein: CASSTYGTGIHEQYF
V gene: TRBV5-1; J gene: TRBJ2-1; CDR3 protein: CASSLFSSGRQSSYNEQFF
V gene: TRBV12-3/TRBV12-4; J gene: TRBJ1-1; CDR3 protein: CASSFGTGPMNTEAFF
V gene: TRBV20-1; J gene: TRBJ1-2; CDR3 protein: CSAHNAGTSGSYTF
V gene: TRBV7-3; J gene: TRBJ2-3; CDR3 protein: CASSPTTATDTQYF
V gene: TRBV5-1; J gene: TRBJ1-1; CDR3 protein: CASSFQNTEAFF
V gene: TRBV2; J gene: TRBJ2-5; CDR3 protein: CASSPRSQETQYF
V gene: TRBV10-3; J gene: TRBJ2-1; CDR3 protein: CAIGGWAGEGDEQFF
V gene: TRBV14; J gene: TRBJ2-1; CDR3 protein: CASTPIAGAYNEQFF
V gene: TRBV20-1; J gene: TRBJ1-4; CDR3 protein: CSAPGPNEKLFF
V gene: TRBV29-1; J gene: TRBJ2-2; CDR3 protein: CSVDLQNTGELFF
V gene: TRBV6-2/TRBV6-3; J gene: TRBJ2-7; CDR3 protein: CASSYSTGGQSYEQYF
V gene: TRBV4-2; J gene: TRBJ1-6; CDR3 protein: CASSNFLSRDNSPLHF
V gene: TRBV5-5; J gene: TRBJ1-4; CDR3 protein: CASSLDSSLGTEKLFF
V gene: TRBV9; J gene: TRBJ1-1; CDR3 protein: CASSPQWSGGPEAFF
V gene: TRBV7-2; J gene: TRBJ2-7; CDR3 protein: CASSGRGRSGVSYEQYF
V gene: TRBV20-1; J gene: TRBJ2-2; CDR3 protein: CSARDLIRGTSGSQLTGELFF
V gene: TRBV29-1; J gene: TRBJ2-5; CDR3 protein: CSVEIVGSTYQETQYF
V gene: TRBV29-1; J gene: TRBJ2-7; CDR3 protein: CSVLQTPYEQYF
V gene: TRBV29-1; J gene: TRBJ2-1; CDR3 protein: CSVGDLRDEQFF
V gene: TRBV5-1; J gene: TRBJ2-3; CDR3 protein: CASRISGTPGDTQYF
V gene: TRBV5-6; J gene: TRBJ1-4; CDR3 protein: CASSRTGVNEKLFF
V gene: TRBV5-5; J gene: TRBJ2-1; CDR3 protein: CASSFKLAGGPHEQFF
V gene: TRBV6-6; J gene: TRBJ2-2; CDR3 protein: CASRIPGGLAPGTGELFF
V gene: TRBV27; J gene: TRBJ2-5; CDR3 protein: CASSSLTDWETQYF
V gene: TRBV20-1; J gene: TRBJ2-7; CDR3 protein: CSARLPGSYEQYF
V gene: TRBV7-2; J gene: TRBJ2-1; CDR3 protein: CASSRILLTGTNNEQFF